This T cell receptor (beta chain) was identified in a study of cytomegalovirus exposure and HLA in healthy donors. This CDR3 is 15 amino acids long. V was cut by 0 bases and J by 2 bases, with 10 bases left in between. Per the germline V gene, CDR1 is MNHNY and CDR2 is SVGAGI (reference sequence). Here immunoSEQ multiplex PCR was the method, and the copy in TCRdb shows in-frame clones only, minus some. This sample carries some 120,000 clones, about 88% of them seen once, and the ten largest clones take 1% to 1.4%. Material: PBMCs. The sequence was obtained from a woman under 30 in good health and CMV-seronegative. V and J are TRBV6-6 and TRBJ1-1; perhaps TRBD1 as D (5 bases). CDR3 nucleotides: TGTGCCAGCAGTTACTCGAAGGGGCCCAACACTGAAGCTTTCTTT. Residues: CASSYSKGPNTEAFF.